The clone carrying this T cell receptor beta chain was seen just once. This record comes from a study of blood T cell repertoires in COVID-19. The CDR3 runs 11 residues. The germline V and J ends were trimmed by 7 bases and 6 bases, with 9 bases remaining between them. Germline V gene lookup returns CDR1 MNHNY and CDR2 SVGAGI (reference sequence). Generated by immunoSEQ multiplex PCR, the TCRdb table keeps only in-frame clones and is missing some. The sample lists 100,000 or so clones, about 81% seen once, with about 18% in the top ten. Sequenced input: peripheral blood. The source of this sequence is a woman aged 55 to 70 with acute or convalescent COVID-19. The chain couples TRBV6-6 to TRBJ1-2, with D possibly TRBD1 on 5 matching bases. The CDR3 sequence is CASKQGDGYTF. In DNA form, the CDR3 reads TGTGCCAGCAAGCAGGGCGATGGCTACACCTTC.